One sample yielded the 10 T cell receptor beta chains listed below, sequenced in a study of fetal regulatory T cell absence and autoimmunity. Assay used: immunoSEQ multiplex PCR; TCRdb lists only in-frame clones, some missing. The sample contains some 50,000 clones, around 85% of which appear only once. The sequencing sample was made of cord blood. The source of these receptors is a newborn boy with IPEX syndrome.

The CDR3 loop reads CASSFRTGNTEAFF. CDR3 in DNA: TGTGCCAGCAGCTTCCGGACAGGGAACACTGAAGCTTTCTTT. This chain connects TRBV13 to TRBJ1-1; 7 bases line up with TRBD1. This CDR3 is 14 amino acids long. Germline V gene data show CDR1 as PRHDT and CDR2 as FYEKMQ (reference sequence). With V trimmed by 3 bases and J by 1 base, 2 bases remained unmatched.

In its sample, this clone was seen once. The chain recombines TRBV7-9 with TRBJ1-2; D perhaps matches TRBD1 (5 bases). The CDR3 length is 15 residues. Germline loops: CDR1 SEHNR, CDR2 FQNEAQ (reference sequence). V lost 5 bases, J lost 6 bases, and 19 bases lay in between. CDR3 sequence: CASSPWEGYKNGYTF. The CDR3 DNA reads as TGTGCCAGCAGCCCTTGGGAGGGGTATAAGAATGGCTACACCTTC.

The chain has TRBV7-2 and TRBJ2-7; tentatively, D is TRBD2 (6 bases). The V gene's germline CDR1 is SGHTA and CDR2 FQGNSA. V was pared by 2 bases and J by 5 bases, with 22 bases between. CDR3 length: 17 amino acids. The chain's CDR3 is CASSLLGGRVNLHEQYF. The DNA of the CDR3 is TGTGCCAGCAGCTTATTGGGGGGTAGGGTCAATTTGCACGAGCAGTACTTC. Using reference TRBV7-2 and TRBJ2-7 for the parts outside the CDR3, the full variable domain is GAGVSQSPSNKVTEKGKDVELRCDPISGHTALYWYRQSLGQGLEFLIYFQGNSAPDKSGLPSDRFSAERTGGSVSTLTIQRTQQEDSAVYLCASSLLGGRVNLHEQYFGPGTRLTVT.

The genes are TRBV11-2 and TRBJ2-1; D is uncertain. Trimming removed 4 bases from V and 10 bases from J, with 14 bases in between. The CDR3 has 13 residues. Germline V gene lookup returns CDR1 SGHAT and CDR2 FQNNGV. CDR3 protein: CASSSPWLREQFF. The CDR3 DNA sequence: TGTGCCAGCAGCTCACCTTGGCTGCGCGAGCAGTTCTTC.

The V and J genes are TRBV4-2 and TRBJ1-2; 9 bases map to TRBD1. The CDR3 is made up of 14 amino acids. CDR1 and CDR2 (germline): LGHNA, YNFKEQ. V lost 5 bases, J lost 4 bases, and 5 bases stayed unmatched. CDR3: CASSTGQGIYGYTF. In nucleotides, the CDR3 is TGTGCCAGCAGCACCGGACAGGGGATCTATGGCTACACCTTC.

The genes are TRBV6-5 and TRBJ1-2; 9 nucleotides align to TRBD1. J lost 7 bases, V lost 0 bases, and 0 bases had no gene match. Per germline, CDR1 MNHEY and CDR2 SVGAGI. The CDR3 sequence is 13 residues long. The CDR3 loop reads CASSYSTGGGYTF. CDR3 DNA: TGTGCCAGCAGTTACTCGACAGGGGGTGGCTACACCTTC.

The chain joins TRBV19 to TRBJ2-3, with TRBD2 matching 7 bases. Losses at the gene ends were 1 base for V and 0 bases for J; bases not matched to a gene: 4. Germline V CDR1 and CDR2: LNHDA, SQIVND (reference sequence). This CDR3 spans 16 amino acids. CDR3 amino acids: CASSIASGASTDTQYF. The CDR3 region has the DNA TGTGCCAGTAGTATAGCCAGCGGGGCGAGCACAGATACGCAGTATTTT.

There are a few counts of this clone. The chain employs TRBV7-2 and TRBJ2-1, with D perhaps TRBD2 (5 bases). Trimming took off 5 bases at V and 0 bases at J, with 11 bases between the two ends. Looked up from germline, CDR1 is SGHTA and CDR2 is FQGNSA. The CDR3 is 15 amino acids. CDR3: CASSGSGSSYNEQFF. The DNA of the CDR3 is TGTGCCAGCAGCGGGAGCGGCAGCTCCTACAATGAGCAGTTCTTC. Combining the CDR3 with reference TRBV7-2 and TRBJ2-1 gives the whole variable domain GAGVSQSPSNKVTEKGKDVELRCDPISGHTALYWYRQSLGQGLEFLIYFQGNSAPDKSGLPSDRFSAERTGGSVSTLTIQRTQQEDSAVYLCASSGSGSSYNEQFFGPGTRLTVL.

As concerns this clone: The sample holds other DNA sequences that translate to the same CDR3. The chain uses TRBV5-1 and TRBJ1-4; D is possibly TRBD1 (6 bases). Trimming cost V 0 bases and J 7 bases, with 10 bases left between them. CDR1 SGHRS and CDR2 YFSETQ come from the germline V gene. The CDR3 has 14 amino acids. CDR3 region: CASSLGQGTEKLFF. The CDR3 bases are TGCGCCAGCAGCTTGGGGCAGGGGACTGAAAAACTGTTTTTT.

In this sample, this clone turned up a few times. This chain connects TRBV10-3 to TRBJ2-7; 7 nucleotides line up with TRBD2. Germline trimming cut 2 bases from V and 5 bases from J; bases unmatched to any gene: 6. The V gene's germline CDR1 is ENHRY and CDR2 SYGVKD. The CDR3 sequence is 14 residues long. CDR3 nucleotides: TGTGCCATCAGTGAGACCGGGGGGAGCCACGAGCAGTACTTC. This gives the protein CAISETGGSHEQYF.